One and the same sample provided the 22 T cell receptor beta chains below, sequenced in a study of siplizumab effects on memory and regulatory T cells. Their specific antigens are unknown. The assay was immunoSEQ multiplex PCR, and TCRdb's table has in-frame clones only and misses some. This repertoire shows about 7,800 clones, around a third found once; its top ten account for roughly 6%. In the mixed lymphocyte reaction, cells were cocultured for 5 to 6 days at 37°C. Material: CFSE-low (dividing) CD8+ T cells sorted from an allogeneic mixed lymphocyte reaction. The source is a human donor in good health; the cells came from an allogeneic mixed lymphocyte reaction.

The gene calls are TRBV27 and TRBJ1-6; a weak D match, TRBD1 (5 bases). Looked up from germline, CDR1 is MNHEY and CDR2 is SMNVEV (reference sequence). V lost 8 bases and J 8 bases, leaving 31 bases between the germline ends. The CDR3 is made up of 19 amino acids. The CDR3 loop is CASSSHGTLALEADSPLHF. CDR3 sequence (DNA): TGTGCCAGCTCGTCCCACGGGACGCTCGCATTAGAGGCCGATTCACCCCTCCACTTT.

This clone ranks as medium-sized (0.01 to 0.1%). The CDR3 sequence is CASSLVGSTYEQYF. In DNA form, the CDR3 reads TGTGCCAGCAGCTTAGTTGGATCCACCTACGAGCAGTACTTC. The rearrangement joins TRBV7-2 to TRBJ2-7, with D unresolved. Germline-derived CDR1 and CDR2 are SGHTA and FQGNSA. This CDR3 has 14 residues. V was cut by 1 base and J by 2 bases, with 9 bases left in between.

The rearrangement uses TRBV19 and TRBJ2-1; 9 bases agree with TRBD1. V gave up 5 bases and J gave up 1 base; unmatched junction bases: 3. The CDR3 is 15 residues long. Per the germline V gene, CDR1 is LNHDA and CDR2 is SQIVND (reference sequence). The CDR3 is CASSPGTGSYNEQFF. CDR3 DNA sequence: TGTGCCAGTAGTCCCGGGACAGGGTCCTACAATGAGCAGTTCTTC. The full variable domain, in which reference TRBV19 and TRBJ2-1 provide the parts outside the CDR3, is DGGITQSPKYLFRKEGQNVTLSCEQNLNHDAMYWYRQDPGQGLRLIYYSQIVNDFQKGDIAEGYSVSREKKESFPLTVTSAQKNPTAFYLCASSPGTGSYNEQFFGPGTRLTVL.

The gene calls are TRBV27 and TRBJ2-1; 11 bases agree with TRBD1. The junction had 6 bases not matched to a gene; V was cut back by 2 bases and J by 9 bases. The germline V gene encodes CDR1 MNHEY and CDR2 SMNVEV (reference sequence). CDR3 length: 15 amino acids. The CDR3 region is CASSLQGQGVAEQFF. The CDR3, as DNA: TGTGCCAGCAGTTTACAGGGACAGGGGGTTGCTGAGCAGTTCTTC.

The CDR3 sequence is CASSLSPSEQYF. The CDR3 DNA follows: TGTGCCAGCAGCTTGAGTCCCTCCGAGCAGTACTTC. V is TRBV7-2 and J is TRBJ2-7; D call uncertain. Germline CDR1 is SGHTA and CDR2 is FQGNSA. CDR3 size: 12 residues. V was shortened by 3 bases and J by 6 bases, with 9 bases between the two germline ends.

The chain joins TRBV6-5 to TRBJ2-1; 7 positions match TRBD2. J was trimmed by 4 bases and V by 5 bases; bases with no gene match: 5. Per the germline V gene, CDR1 is MNHEY and CDR2 is SVGAGI. CDR3 length equals 14 residues. The CDR3, as DNA: TGTGCCAGCAGTACAGCGGGACCTTACAATGAGCAGTTCTTC. Translation gives CASSTAGPYNEQFF.

This rearrangement joins TRBV7-6 to TRBJ2-2; no clear D gene. V lost 5 bases and J 4 bases, leaving 17 bases between the germline ends. The germline gives CDR1 SGHVS, CDR2 FNYEAQ. The CDR3 spans 16 residues. CDR3 sequence: CASSPETRVGTGELFF. The CDR3 region has the DNA TGTGCCAGCAGCCCAGAGACCCGAGTGGGCACCGGGGAGCTGTTTTTT. Full variable domain (missing parts from reference TRBV7-6 and TRBJ2-2): GAGVSQSPRYKVTKRGQDVALRCDPISGHVSLYWYRQALGQGPEFLTYFNYEAQQDKSGLPNDRFSAERPEGSISTLTIQRTEQRDSAMYRCASSPETRVGTGELFFGEGSRLTVL.

V and J are TRBV5-4 and TRBJ2-7; TRBD2 agrees at 8 bases. CDR3 length: 18 amino acids. The V gene's germline CDR1 is SGHNT and CDR2 YYREEE (reference sequence). Trimming at V came to 4 bases and at J to 1 base, leaving 16 bases not matched to a gene. CDR3 loop: CASSIAGLGGRKSYEQYF. CDR3 DNA sequence: TGTGCCAGCAGCATTGCGGGGCTTGGCGGGAGGAAGTCCTACGAGCAGTACTTC.

This clone was detected only a few times. CDR3 residues: CASSQPGTGGQPQHF. In nucleotides, the CDR3 is TGCGCCAGCAGCCAGCCCGGGACAGGGGGTCAGCCCCAGCATTTT. V gene TRBV4-1 combines with J gene TRBJ1-5, with 11 bases matching TRBD1. Trimming took 3 bases from V and 6 from J; bases not matched to a gene: 4. CDR3 length equals 15 residues. CDR1 MGHRA and CDR2 YSYEKL come from the germline V gene.

This rearrangement joins TRBV28 to TRBJ1-1; maybe TRBD1 (5 bases). Trimming shortened V by 5 bases and J by 0 bases, and 16 bases separated the two germline ends. There are 16 residues in the CDR3. Germline CDR1 reads MDHEN; CDR2 reads SYDVKM. The CDR3 reads CASSRPGTFMNTEAFF. CDR3 DNA sequence: TGTGCCAGCAGTCGTCCCGGGACGTTTATGAACACTGAAGCTTTCTTT. Filled out from reference TRBV28 and TRBJ1-1, the complete variable domain reads DVKVTQSSRYLVKRTGEKVFLECVQDMDHENMFWYRQDPGLGLRLIYFSYDVKMKEKGDIPEGYSVSREKKERFSLILESASTNQTSMYLCASSRPGTFMNTEAFFGQGTRLTVV.

This clone qualifies as medium-sized. This chain uses TRBV6-5 with TRBJ1-1; D possibly corresponds to TRBD1 (6 bases). The V gene lost 6 bases and the J gene lost 7 bases, with 18 bases spanning the gap. Germline V gene sequence: CDR1 MNHEY, CDR2 SVGAGI. The CDR3 loop spans 14 amino acids. CDR3 coding DNA: TGTGCCAGCAGCTCCTACGGGACACCCAATGAAGCTTTCTTT. Amino acids: CASSSYGTPNEAFF.

Details on this clone: A read error is possible here, since a much larger clone lies one base away. The same CDR3 is also encoded by other DNA sequences in this sample. The V call is TRBV5-1, the J call TRBJ1-5, with 7 positions matching TRBD1. CDR3 length: 14 residues. The junction had 2 bases not matched to a gene; V was cut back by 0 bases and J by 5 bases. Germline CDR1 and CDR2: SGHRS and YFSETQ. The CDR3 loop is CASSLGQGDQPQHF. CDR3 sequence (DNA): TGCGCCAGCAGCTTGGGACAGGGCGATCAGCCCCAGCATTTT.

This clone has just a few counts. This chain's CDR3 is CASSSTSGGYEQYF. The CDR3 region has the DNA TGTGCCAGCAGTTCTACTAGCGGAGGCTACGAGCAGTACTTC. This chain connects TRBV27 to TRBJ2-7; TRBD2 matches 8 bases. This CDR3 spans 14 amino acids. Looked up from germline, CDR1 is MNHEY and CDR2 is SMNVEV (reference sequence). V lost 4 bases, J lost 3 bases, and 5 bases stayed unmatched.

The rearrangement links TRBV7-3 to TRBJ2-1; the D is unclear. The germline CDR1 and CDR2 sequences are SGHTA and FQGTGA. This CDR3 spans 12 amino acids. The ends were cut back, 1 base at V and 5 bases at J, with 3 bases in the middle. CDR3 protein: CASSLSDNEQFF. The CDR3 DNA reads as TGTGCCAGCAGCTTAAGCGACAATGAGCAGTTCTTC.

The rearrangement uses TRBV6-6 and TRBJ2-3; no clear D. In germline, CDR1 is MNHNY, CDR2 SVGAGI (reference sequence). The CDR3 sequence is 11 residues long. The V and J ends lost 10 bases and 2 bases respectively, with 7 bases between them. CDR3: CATTDTDTQYF. The CDR3 DNA is TGTGCCACTACGGACACAGATACGCAGTATTTT.

This clone was seen more than once but under ten times. DNA for the CDR3: TGCAGCGTTCGTTACAGGGGTGAGCAGTTCTTC. Translation: CSVRYRGEQFF. The V gene is TRBV29-1, the J gene TRBJ2-1; TRBD1 matches 7 bases. This CDR3 has 11 residues. The trim removed 5 bases at V and 9 bases at J, leaving 4 bases unmatched. Germline CDR1 reads SQVTM; CDR2 reads ANQGSEA.

V is TRBV6-6 and J is TRBJ1-1, with 7 positions matching TRBD1. The length of the CDR3 is 12 residues. Looked up from germline, CDR1 is MNHNY and CDR2 is SVGAGI (reference sequence). After removal of 2 bases from V and 11 bases from J, the junction contained 5 bases not matched to a gene. The CDR3 bases are TGTGCCAGCAGTTACGCGGAGGGGGCGGCTTTCTTT. It codes for CASSYAEGAAFF.

The CDR3: CASSQVGEGYEQYF. CDR3 DNA: TGTGCCAGCAGCCAAGTAGGGGAGGGATACGAGCAGTACTTC. This sequence joins TRBV5-4 and TRBJ2-7; TRBD2 agrees at 7 bases. V gave up 4 bases and J gave up 4 bases; unmatched junction bases: 8. CDR1 and CDR2 (germline): SGHNT, YYREEE (reference sequence). CDR3 length: 14 amino acids.

This clone qualifies as medium-sized. Here the CDR3 reads CASSPRDNQNTGELFF. The CDR3 coding sequence is TGTGCCAGCAGCCCCCGGGACAACCAGAACACCGGGGAGCTGTTTTTT. This chain uses TRBV7-9 with TRBJ2-2; D possibly corresponds to TRBD1 (6 bases). Germline values: CDR1 SEHNR, CDR2 FQNEAQ (reference sequence). With 5 bases removed from V and 1 base from J, the gap between germline ends came to 14 bases. The CDR3 totals 16 residues.

The chain carries TRBV7-6 and TRBJ2-7, with 8 bases aligning to TRBD1. This CDR3 has 14 amino acids. Per the germline V gene, CDR1 is SGHVS and CDR2 is FNYEAQ. V shed 7 bases and J 2 bases; nucleotides not matched to a gene: 7. CDR3 DNA sequence: TGTGCCAGCACCAATCTGGACAGGGCCTACGAGCAGTACTTC. Translating it yields CASTNLDRAYEQYF.

The V gene is TRBV7-8, the J gene TRBJ1-1, with 8 bases identical to TRBD1. Germline lookup yields CDR1 SGHVS and CDR2 FQNEAQ. The CDR3 has 15 amino acids. The V segment lost 1 base and the J segment 7 bases; nucleotides outside the gene matches: 8. Here the CDR3 DNA reads TGTGCCAGCAGCTTAGAGGCCAGGGGGCATTATGAAGCTTTCTTT. Protein: CASSLEARGHYEAFF. Full variable domain (rest looked up from reference TRBV7-8 and TRBJ1-1): GAGVSQSPRYKVAKRGQDVALRCDPISGHVSLFWYQQALGQGPEFLTYFQNEAQLDKSGLPSDRFFAERPEGSVSTLKIQRTQQEDSAVYLCASSLEARGHYEAFFGQGTRLTVV.

The J gene is TRBJ2-5, the V gene TRBV2; 9 bases align to TRBD1. After removal of 6 bases from V and 5 bases from J, the junction contained 10 bases not matched to a gene. This CDR3 is 15 amino acids long. Germline loops: CDR1 SNHLY, CDR2 FYNNEI. In DNA form, the CDR3 reads TGTGCCAGCAGCGATCCGAGACAGGGGGAGGAGACCCAGTACTTC. Its translation is CASSDPRQGEETQYF.